This entry lists 24 T cell receptor beta chains sequenced from one sample in a study of identical twins (dated by TCRdb to the mid-2010s). The library was produced with 5' RACE. The listed sequencing device is Illumina HiSeq 2000. In-frame beta chains were kept once TCRdb had trimmed the public reads at Q25 with fastp and called clones with MiXCR. CDR3 protein duplicates are merged, each entry listing the most common genes and DNA. The sample data list 1,800,000 or so distinct CDR3 sequences, and about 31% of these were observed just once. The ten largest clones add up to about 0.3% of the sample. The source material was cord blood. These receptors all come from a newborn girl in good health.

The chain recombines TRBV11-2 with TRBJ2-1, with 10 bases identical to TRBD2. The J call may be wrong; the DNA end is better matched by TRBJ2-7. The CDR3 spans 15 residues. Germline V gene data show CDR1 as SGHAT and CDR2 as FQNNGV. The CDR3, as DNA: TGTGCCAGTAGCCCCAGCGGGGGGGGCTACAATGAGCAGTACTTC. This codes for CASSPSGGGYNEQYF.

This clonotype appeared a few times. V and J are TRBV11-2 and TRBJ2-3; D is perhaps TRBD2 (6 bases). Trimming removed 0 bases at V and 1 base at J, with 11 bases between. The germline V gene encodes CDR1 SGHAT and CDR2 FQNNGV. The CDR3 is 16 amino acids. The CDR3 DNA reads TGTGCCAGCAGCTTAGATCGTGCTAGCGGCACAGATACGCAGTATTTT. This gives the protein CASSLDRASGTDTQYF.

In its sample, this clonotype was seen a few times. The chain employs TRBV24-1 and TRBJ2-1, with 9 bases fitting TRBD1. Trimming cost V 1 base and J 5 bases; bases outside gene matches: 2. The CDR3 covers 15 residues. Per germline, CDR1 KGHDR and CDR2 SFDVKD. In DNA, the CDR3 is TGTGCCACCAGTGATTTCCGGACAGGGGACAATGAGCAGTTCTTC. Protein: CATSDFRTGDNEQFF.

Of note for this clonotype: The junction differs from germline at one of its ends, possibly a read error. This chain uses TRBV27 with TRBJ2-3, with D possibly being TRBD2 (6 bases). This CDR3 region has 15 residues. Germline V CDR1 and CDR2: MNHEY, SMNVEV (reference sequence). The CDR3 DNA is TGTGCCAGCCGAACGCCGGGACTTAGCATAGATACGCAGTATTTT. This codes for CASRTPGLSIDTQYF.

The rearrangement uses TRBV2 and TRBJ2-5, with D maybe TRBD2 (6 bases). Germline assignment: CDR1 SNHLY and CDR2 FYNNEI. The CDR3 totals 15 residues. Between the trimmed V and J ends, which lost 6 bases and 4 bases, there was a span of 18 bases. The CDR3 protein is CASRDRLRERETQYF. CDR3 DNA: TGTGCCAGCAGGGACCGTTTGCGGGAAAGAGAGACCCAGTACTTC.

V is TRBV20-1 and J is TRBJ2-5, with D perhaps matching TRBD2 (5 bases). CDR1 and CDR2 (germline): DFQATT, SNEGSKA (reference sequence). V was pared by 6 bases and J by 0 bases, with 8 bases between. The CDR3 contains 12 residues. CDR3 in amino acids: CSARTHQETQYF. The DNA for the CDR3 is TGCAGTGCGCGGACTCACCAAGAGACCCAGTACTTC.

The rearrangement links TRBV20-1 to TRBJ2-1, with D possibly being TRBD2 (6 bases). Germline assignment: CDR1 DFQATT and CDR2 SNEGSKA (reference sequence). V was pared by 4 bases and J by 0 bases, with 13 bases between. The CDR3 covers 15 residues. The CDR3 reads CSATPSDSSYNEQFF. For the CDR3, the DNA is TGCAGTGCTACCCCTAGCGACAGCTCCTACAATGAGCAGTTCTTC.

This clonotype has only a few counts. The chain employs TRBV10-3 and TRBJ1-2; possibly TRBD1 for D (6 bases). Germline CDR1 and CDR2: ENHRY and SYGVKD. V shed 8 bases and J shed 4 bases, with 20 bases lying between them. There are 15 residues in the CDR3. CDR3 in amino acids: CAILILRGGGYGYTF. The DNA of the CDR3 is TGTGCCATCCTAATACTCAGGGGCGGTGGCTATGGCTACACCTTC.

This rearrangement joins TRBV27 to TRBJ2-1; 15 bases line up with TRBD2. Germline V CDR1 and CDR2: MNHEY, SMNVEV (reference sequence). The CDR3 is 17 amino acids. Germline trimming cut 2 bases from V and 7 bases from J; bases unmatched to any gene: 6. The CDR3 loop is CASSLNLGLAGGNEQFF. Here the CDR3 DNA reads TGTGCCAGCAGTTTAAACCTGGGACTAGCGGGGGGTAATGAGCAGTTCTTC.

The chain joins TRBV4-2 to TRBJ2-2; D perhaps matches TRBD2 (6 bases). Germline CDR1 LGHNA, CDR2 YNFKEQ. The CDR3 runs 15 residues. V was shortened by 1 base and J by 5 bases, with 11 bases between the two germline ends. In DNA, the CDR3 is TGTGCCAGCAGCCAAGGAGTAGCGGCTACCGGGGAGCTGTTTTTT. Residues: CASSQGVAATGELFF.

The rearrangement joins TRBV9 to TRBJ2-1; 7 bases line up with TRBD2. V shed 0 bases and J 5 bases; nucleotides not matched to a gene: 5. Germline CDR1 and CDR2: SGDLS and YYNGEE. This CDR3 region has 15 residues. The DNA for the CDR3 is TGTGCCAGCAGCGTAGTCAGCGGGGCCCACAATGAGCAGTTCTTC. Translated: CASSVVSGAHNEQFF.

The table lists this clonotype with a few counts. The CDR3 region has the DNA TGTGCCAGCAGTTACTCGATCGGCAGGATGGCTGAAGCTTTCTTT. It codes for CASSYSIGRMAEAFF. V gene TRBV6-5 combines with J gene TRBJ1-1; D call uncertain. The CDR3 consists of 15 residues. In germline, CDR1 is MNHEY, CDR2 SVGAGI. Trimming took off 0 bases at V and 6 bases at J, with 14 bases between the two ends.

The chain joins TRBV19 to TRBJ2-3; the D gene is possibly TRBD1 (5 bases). The CDR3 length is 16 residues. Germline V lookup: CDR1 LNHDA, CDR2 SQIVND (reference sequence). V was trimmed by 5 bases and J by 3 bases, leaving 18 bases between them. The CDR3 sequence is CASSPTLRVGTDTQYF. DNA of the CDR3: TGTGCCAGTAGTCCCACCCTCAGGGTAGGGACAGATACGCAGTATTTT.

The chain has TRBV5-1 and TRBJ2-3, with 8 bases aligning to TRBD1. Germline CDR1 and CDR2: SGHRS and YFSETQ. CDR3 size: 16 residues. With V trimmed by 5 bases and J by 0 bases, 8 bases remained unmatched. The CDR3 reads CASSLPGQASTDTQYF. CDR3 DNA: TGCGCCAGCAGTTTGCCGGGACAGGCTAGCACAGATACGCAGTATTTT.

In its sample, this clonotype was seen a few times. The V and J genes are TRBV7-9 and TRBJ1-2, with 7 positions matching TRBD1. The junction had 7 bases not matched to a gene; V was cut back by 5 bases and J by 1 base. The CDR3 length is 15 residues. The germline V gene has CDR1 SEHNR and CDR2 FQNEAQ (reference sequence). CDR3 coding DNA: TGTGCCAGCAGCCTCAAGACAGGGCTTAACTATGGCTACACCTTC. This translates into CASSLKTGLNYGYTF.

This clonotype was found a few times. The chain carries TRBV7-2 and TRBJ2-1; 9 bases are a match to TRBD2. CDR1 is SGHTA and CDR2 is FQGNSA in the germline V gene. J gave up 7 bases and V 5 bases, and 12 bases lay outside the gene matches. This CDR3 region has 16 residues. CDR3 protein: CASSPNWGLARNEQFF. The CDR3 DNA reads as TGTGCCAGCAGCCCGAACTGGGGACTAGCTAGGAATGAGCAGTTCTTC.

The V gene is TRBV18, the J gene TRBJ2-5; D is tentatively TRBD1 or TRBD2 (6 bases each). The V gene lost 0 bases and the J gene lost 7 bases, with 15 bases spanning the gap. The CDR3 is made up of 15 amino acids. The germline CDR1 and CDR2 sequences are KGHSH and LQKENI. The CDR3 DNA follows: TGTGCCAGCTCACCACCAACGGGGGCCGGCGGGACCCAGTACTTC. Protein product: CASSPPTGAGGTQYF.

This clonotype was observed once. J is TRBJ2-7 and V is TRBV4-1; D gene unclear. This CDR3 is 17 amino acids long. Germline V CDR1 and CDR2: MGHRA, YSYEKL. Trimming took off 4 bases at V and 7 bases at J, with 26 bases between the two ends. CDR3 region: CASSRVMAGLGYNEQYF. The CDR3 bases are TGCGCCAGCAGCCGCGTGATGGCAGGTCTGGGCTACAATGAGCAGTACTTC.

This clonotype was detected only once. The V call is TRBV12-3 or TRBV12-4, the J call TRBJ2-2; no clear D gene. This CDR3 spans 17 amino acids. V shed 4 bases and J shed 4 bases, with 19 bases lying between them. In nucleotides, the CDR3 is TGTGCCAGCAGTTCGGGCCACCTAGGTGGCATCACCGGGGAGCTGTTTTTT. It translates to CASSSGHLGGITGELFF.

This chain uses TRBV2 with TRBJ2-1; 7 nucleotides line up with TRBD2. The CDR3 is 15 residues long. The V gene's germline CDR1 is SNHLY and CDR2 FYNNEI. V shed 3 bases and J 6 bases; nucleotides not matched to a gene: 8. This CDR3 reads CASSEASGYSNEQFF. The CDR3 bases are TGTGCCAGCAGTGAGGCTAGCGGATATAGCAATGAGCAGTTCTTC.

The J gene is TRBJ1-5, the V gene TRBV20-1; D is uncertain. The CDR3 extends over 12 amino acids. CDR1 is DFQATT and CDR2 is SNEGSKA in the germline V gene (reference sequence). V was trimmed by 7 bases and J by 3 bases, leaving 10 bases between them. The CDR3 DNA reads TGCAGTGGGTCTAGGGTCAATCAGCCCCAGCATTTT. This codes for CSGSRVNQPQHF.

V is TRBV7-2 and J is TRBJ2-7; 10 bases agree with TRBD1. Germline V gene lookup returns CDR1 SGHTA and CDR2 FQGNSA. With V trimmed by 2 bases and J by 1 base, 5 bases remained unmatched. The CDR3 length is 16 residues. CDR3 coding DNA: TGTGCCAGCAGCTTACGGTGGGACAGGGGTTCCTACGAGCAGTACTTC. Translating gives CASSLRWDRGSYEQYF.

In this sample, this clonotype turned up a few times. Written as DNA, the CDR3 is TGTGCCAGCAGCCAGCGGACTAGCGGGATCTCCGAGCAGTACTTC. Its protein is CASSQRTSGISEQYF. V gene TRBV4-2 combines with J gene TRBJ2-7; 12 bases agree with TRBD2. V lost 3 bases, J lost 6 bases, and 6 bases stayed unmatched. The CDR3 spans 15 residues. The germline CDR1 and CDR2 sequences are LGHNA and YNFKEQ.

A few counts support this clonotype. This chain connects TRBV3-1 to TRBJ1-4; TRBD1 aligns across 7 bases. Germline values: CDR1 LGHDT, CDR2 YNNKEL (reference sequence). With V trimmed by 4 bases and J by 0 bases, 11 bases remained unmatched. The CDR3 length is 18 residues. The CDR3 spells CASSRPGGHFATNEKLFF. The DNA for the CDR3 is TGTGCCAGCAGCCGGCCAGGGGGACACTTTGCAACTAATGAAAAACTGTTTTTT. Looking up the rest from reference TRBV3-1 and TRBJ1-4 gives the full variable domain: DTAVSQTPKYLVTQMGNDKSIKCEQNLGHDTMYWYKQDSKKFLKIMFSYNNKELIINETVPNRFSPKSPDKAHLNLHINSLELGDSAVYFCASSRPGGHFATNEKLFFGSGTQLSVL.